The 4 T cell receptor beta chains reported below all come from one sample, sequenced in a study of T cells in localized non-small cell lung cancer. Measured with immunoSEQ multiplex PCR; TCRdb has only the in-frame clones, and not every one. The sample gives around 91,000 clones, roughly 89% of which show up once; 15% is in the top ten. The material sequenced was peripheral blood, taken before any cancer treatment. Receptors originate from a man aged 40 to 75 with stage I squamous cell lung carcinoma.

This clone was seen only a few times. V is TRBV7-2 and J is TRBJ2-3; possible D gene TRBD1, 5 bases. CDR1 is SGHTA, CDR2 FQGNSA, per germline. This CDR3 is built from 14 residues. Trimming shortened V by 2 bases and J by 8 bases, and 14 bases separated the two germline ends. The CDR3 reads CASSLNQGLVTQYF. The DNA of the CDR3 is TGTGCCAGCAGCTTAAATCAGGGTTTGGTTACGCAGTATTTT.

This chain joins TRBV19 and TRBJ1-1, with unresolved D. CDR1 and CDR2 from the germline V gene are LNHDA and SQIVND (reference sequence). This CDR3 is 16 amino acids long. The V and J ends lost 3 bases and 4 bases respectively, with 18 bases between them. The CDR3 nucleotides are TGTGCCAGTAGTATGGGTCAGACAATCCGCGGCACTGAAGCTTTCTTT. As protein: CASSMGQTIRGTEAFF.

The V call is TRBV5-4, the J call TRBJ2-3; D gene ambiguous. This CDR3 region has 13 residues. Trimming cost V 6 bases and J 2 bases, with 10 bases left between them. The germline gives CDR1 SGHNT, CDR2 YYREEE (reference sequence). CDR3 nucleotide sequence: TGTGCCAGCAATCCATCCCCCACAGATACGCAGTATTTT. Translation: CASNPSPTDTQYF.

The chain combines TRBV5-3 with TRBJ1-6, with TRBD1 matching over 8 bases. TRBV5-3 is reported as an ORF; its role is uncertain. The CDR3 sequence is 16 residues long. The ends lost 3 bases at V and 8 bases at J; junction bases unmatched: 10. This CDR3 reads CARSSMDREDHSPLHF. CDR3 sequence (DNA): TGTGCCAGAAGCTCGATGGACAGGGAGGACCATTCACCCCTCCACTTT.